Shown below are 25 T cell receptor beta chains from a single sample sequenced in a study of regulatory T cells in long-lasting Graves disease. The time point was: persistent/refractory GD, antithyroid drugs over 5 years with positive TRAb. PBMCs were the source of the RNA used for TCR sequencing. Relying on iRepertoire HTBI primers and Arm-PCR of CDR3 regions, the team built TCR beta libraries. From the multiplex PCR reads, TCRdb called clonotypes with MiXCR, one entry per CDR3 protein. In the table there are roughly 430,000 distinct CDR3 sequences, 21% of which are singletons. The starting material was peripheral blood mononuclear cells (PBMCs), obtained when the disease was refractory, from a patient treated with antithyroid drugs. These receptors were collected from a female donor with Graves disease.

This clonotype was seen a handful of times. The chain joins TRBV6-2 or TRBV6-3 to TRBJ2-5; TRBD1 agrees at 7 bases. The V and J ends lost 2 bases and 3 bases, in that order; junction bases with no gene match: 3. The CDR3 runs to 14 residues. Germline CDR1 reads MNHEY; CDR2 reads SVGEGT. The CDR3 spells CASSYLTGEETQYF. CDR3 sequence (DNA): TGTGCCAGCAGTTACCTTACAGGGGAAGAGACCCAGTACTTC.

A remark on this clonotype: This may be a read error, as it is one base from a much larger clone. The CDR3 protein is CASRRGHFSGSTIYF. Written as DNA, the CDR3 is TGTGCCAGCAGGAGGGGACACTTCTCTGGAAGCACCATATATTTT. V is TRBV28 and J is TRBJ1-3, with D perhaps TRBD1 (6 bases). This CDR3 has 15 residues. Looked up from germline, CDR1 is MDHEN and CDR2 is SYDVKM.

J is TRBJ1-5 and V is TRBV19; a possible D gene is TRBD1 (5 bases). CDR3 length: 13 amino acids. Trimming shortened V by 6 bases and J by 6 bases, and 12 bases separated the two germline ends. The germline V gene has CDR1 LNHDA and CDR2 SQIVND (reference sequence). The CDR3 region has the DNA TGTGCCAGTAGCAGGGTGATGGGTCAGCCCCAGCATTTT. Translated, it gives CASSRVMGQPQHF. Supplemented by reference TRBV19 and TRBJ1-5, the full variable domain reads DGGITQSPKYLFRKEGQNVTLSCEQNLNHDAMYWYRQDPGQGLRLIYYSQIVNDFQKGDIAEGYSVSREKKESFPLTVTSAQKNPTAFYLCASSRVMGQPQHFGDGTRLSIL.

This clonotype was observed a handful of times. The chain employs TRBV6-1 and TRBJ2-5; TRBD2 matches 8 bases. CDR1 is MNHNS, CDR2 SASEGT, per germline. CDR3 length: 15 residues. Losses at the gene ends were 7 bases for V and 2 bases for J; bases not matched to a gene: 9. This CDR3 is CASIPAGGSQETQYF. CDR3 DNA sequence: TGTGCCAGCATCCCGGCGGGAGGATCTCAAGAGACCCAGTACTTC.

J is TRBJ2-3 and V is TRBV6-2 or TRBV6-3, with D perhaps being TRBD1 or TRBD2 (5 bases each). This CDR3 is built from 13 residues. The germline CDR1 and CDR2 sequences are MNHEY and SVGEGT. V was pared by 7 bases and J by 2 bases, with 10 bases between. The CDR3, as DNA: TGTGCCAGCATGAGGGGATACACAGATACGCAGTATTTT. Amino acids: CASMRGYTDTQYF.

This clonotype was observed at least ten times. The rearrangement joins TRBV3-1 to TRBJ2-1; the match to TRBD1 covers 7 bases. The CDR3 runs to 14 residues. J lost 8 bases, V lost 2 bases, and 6 bases had no gene match. CDR1 LGHDT and CDR2 YNNKEL come from the germline V gene (reference sequence). CDR3 loop: CASSQLGTVHEQFF. CDR3 DNA: TGTGCCAGCAGCCAATTGGGGACAGTTCATGAGCAGTTCTTC.

This clonotype was detected many times. V usage is TRBV29-1 and J usage is TRBJ2-5, with D possibly being TRBD2 (6 bases). V dropped 3 bases and J dropped 5 bases, with 16 bases sitting between them. The CDR3 contains 14 residues. Germline values: CDR1 SQVTM, CDR2 ANQGSEA. CDR3 in amino acids: CSVEVAYGGETQYF. For the CDR3, the DNA is TGCAGCGTTGAGGTTGCATATGGGGGGGAGACCCAGTACTTC.

The chain combines TRBV20-1 with TRBJ2-7; D ambiguous. Germline lookup yields CDR1 DFQATT and CDR2 SNEGSKA (reference sequence). The CDR3 sequence is 14 residues long. Trimming stripped 2 bases from V and 0 bases from J, with 11 bases between. The chain's CDR3 is CSARKTQSSYEQYF. CDR3 nucleotides: TGCAGTGCTAGAAAGACGCAGAGCTCCTACGAGCAGTACTTC.

The chain links TRBV7-9 to TRBJ2-5; 9 nucleotides align to TRBD2. CDR1 SEHNR and CDR2 FQNEAQ come from the germline V gene (reference sequence). This CDR3 region has 22 residues. Trimming at V came to 5 bases and at J to 2 bases, leaving 27 bases not matched to a gene. This chain's CDR3 is CASSPPRDVAGASNRRQETQYF. CDR3 DNA sequence: TGTGCCAGCAGCCCACCGCGTGATGTAGCGGGAGCTTCCAACCGAAGACAAGAGACCCAGTACTTC.

The CDR3 nucleotides read TGTGCCAGCAGCCCCGGGACTAGCGGGATGGTAAACATTCAGTACTTC. It yields the protein CASSPGTSGMVNIQYF. The rearrangement joins TRBV9 to TRBJ2-4; 13 nucleotides match TRBD2. V gave up 4 bases and J gave up 6 bases; unmatched junction bases: 7. The CDR3 extends over 16 amino acids. In germline, CDR1 is SGDLS, CDR2 YYNGEE.

This clonotype occurred a few times. The chain employs TRBV19 and TRBJ1-5; TRBD1 might be the D (5 bases). The germline CDR1 and CDR2 sequences are LNHDA and SQIVND (reference sequence). The CDR3 consists of 13 residues. Trimming took off 10 bases at V and 16 bases at J, with 26 bases between the two ends. DNA of the CDR3: TGTGCCACCGGTCCGGGGCCTCTTGTCCCCAGTCATTTT. This codes for CATGPGPLVPSHF.

This clonotype was counted ten times or more. V and J are TRBV6-5 and TRBJ1-2, with TRBD1 matching over 7 bases. The CDR3 extends over 17 amino acids. Germline V gives CDR1 MNHEY, CDR2 SVGAGI. V lost 2 bases and J lost 7; bases outside the gene matches: 16. CDR3 nucleotides: TGTGCCAGCAGTTACACGCGGACAGGCCAAACTTTAATTGGCTACACCTTC. Encoded protein: CASSYTRTGQTLIGYTF.

This clonotype has a handful of counts. This chain joins TRBV5-1 and TRBJ2-7; D is undetermined. The germline V and J ends were trimmed by 1 base and 0 bases, with 11 bases remaining between them. Per germline, CDR1 SGHRS and CDR2 YFSETQ. This CDR3 is built from 15 residues. The CDR3 nucleotides read TGCGCCAGCAGCTTGTCCGACTGGAGCTCCTACGAGCAGTACTTC. Encoded protein: CASSLSDWSSYEQYF.

The chain carries TRBV29-1 and TRBJ1-1; D not resolved. The CDR3 spans 12 residues. Per the germline V gene, CDR1 is SQVTM and CDR2 is ANQGSEA. Trimming cost V 0 bases and J 7 bases, with 9 bases left between them. CDR3 amino acids: CSVEDPLSEAFF. CDR3 sequence (DNA): TGCAGCGTTGAAGATCCCCTCAGTGAAGCTTTCTTT.

This clonotype was counted a few times. This chain uses TRBV6-5 with TRBJ2-2; D is possibly TRBD1 or TRBD2 (5 bases each). The V gene's germline CDR1 is MNHEY and CDR2 SVGAGI. With 3 bases removed from V and 0 bases from J, the gap between germline ends came to 14 bases. CDR3 length equals 17 residues. The CDR3 loop reads CASSYSGTPSNTGELFF. The CDR3 DNA is TGTGCCAGCAGTTATTCCGGGACCCCTTCGAACACCGGGGAGCTGTTTTTT.

The rearrangement uses TRBV4-2 and TRBJ2-2; 12 bases match TRBD1. V trimming: 6 bases; J trimming: 3 bases; junction bases outside the gene matches: 14. The CDR3 is 19 amino acids. The V gene's germline CDR1 is LGHNA and CDR2 YNFKEQ. The CDR3 spells CASRGRDRGRRYHTGELFF. In DNA form, the CDR3 reads TGTGCCAGCAGGGGCCGGGACAGGGGGCGACGCTATCACACCGGGGAGCTGTTTTTT.

This sequence joins TRBV28 and TRBJ2-1, with 7 positions matching TRBD1. CDR3 length: 15 residues. The trim removed 3 bases at V and 3 bases at J, leaving 5 bases unmatched. Germline lookup yields CDR1 MDHEN and CDR2 SYDVKM. CDR3 protein: CASSFGTALYNEQFF. CDR3 nucleotide sequence: TGTGCCAGCAGTTTTGGGACAGCCCTCTACAATGAGCAGTTCTTC.

This clonotype was picked up a small number of times. The chain employs TRBV6-2 or TRBV6-3 and TRBJ1-3, with D hard to call. CDR3 length: 16 residues. V lost 5 bases and J lost 0, with 14 bases in between. The germline V gene encodes CDR1 MNHEY and CDR2 SVGEGT. In DNA, the CDR3 is TGTGCCAGCAGTCGAGGTCGGCTGAGCTCTGGAAACACCATATATTTT. Translated: CASSRGRLSSGNTIYF.

The sample holds one count of this clonotype. A much larger clonotype is one base distant, so this may be a read error. V and J are TRBV6-5 and TRBJ2-7; 11 positions match TRBD2. Germline CDR1 and CDR2: MNHEY and SVGAGI. The CDR3 loop spans 20 amino acids. Trimming removed 4 bases from V and 1 base from J; junction bases left unmatched: 18. Here the CDR3 reads CASSCSGVPAGTSGSYEQYF. The CDR3 nucleotides read TGTGCCAGCAGTTGCTCCGGTGTGCCTGCCGGGACTAGCGGTTCCTACGAGCAGTACTTC.

This clonotype was seen ten or more times. CDR3 region: CASSRTGTGIDEQYF. CDR3 in DNA: TGTGCCAGTAGTCGGACGGGGACAGGGATTGACGAGCAGTACTTC. This chain joins TRBV19 and TRBJ2-7, with 9 nucleotides matching TRBD1. Per germline, CDR1 LNHDA and CDR2 SQIVND (reference sequence). There are 15 residues in the CDR3. Trimming removed 5 bases from V and 5 bases from J; junction bases left unmatched: 10.

With respect to this clonotype: The germline gene is not matched at one end of the junction; a read error may be the cause. The chain uses TRBV7-7 and TRBJ2-5; perhaps TRBD1 as D (6 bases). Germline CDR1 is SSHAT and CDR2 is FNYEAQ (reference sequence). This CDR3 has 16 residues. The chain's CDR3 is CASSLAGLGAQETQYF. In DNA, the CDR3 is TGTGCTAGCAGCTTAGCTGGGTTGGGGGCACAAGAGACCCAGTACTTC.

This clonotype was picked up a small number of times. The chain combines TRBV5-1 with TRBJ2-2, with TRBD2 matching over 11 bases. V dropped 0 bases and J dropped 5; count of bases not matched to a gene: 6. This CDR3 has 17 residues. Germline CDR1 reads SGHRS; CDR2 reads YFSETQ. The CDR3 here is CASSLEVAGGRTGELFF. The CDR3 DNA reads TGCGCCAGCAGCTTGGAAGTAGCGGGAGGGCGGACCGGGGAGCTGTTTTTT.

The rearrangement links TRBV29-1 to TRBJ1-3, with 7 bases matching TRBD1. From germline, CDR1 is SQVTM and CDR2 ANQGSEA. The CDR3 has 12 amino acids. V lost 7 bases to trimming and J lost 2 bases; unmatched junction nucleotides: 2. DNA of the CDR3: TGCAGCGCCGGACAGGCTGGAAACACCATATATTTT. It translates to CSAGQAGNTIYF.

This clonotype was seen ten or more times. The chain employs TRBV28 and TRBJ2-7; a weak D match, TRBD1 (6 bases). This CDR3 region has 15 residues. Germline values: CDR1 MDHEN, CDR2 SYDVKM. V was pared by 6 bases and J by 3 bases, with 18 bases between. The DNA of the CDR3 is TGTGCCAGCAGCAAAAACAGGGAGTCGATCTACGAGCAGTACTTC. It codes for CASSKNRESIYEQYF.

For the CDR3, the DNA is TGTGCCAGCAGTTCCCTGACTAGGATGAGCTACAATGAGCAGTTCTTC. This sequence encodes CASSSLTRMSYNEQFF. This chain joins TRBV28 and TRBJ2-1; possible D gene TRBD2, 6 bases. This CDR3 comprises 16 residues. The V and J ends lost 4 bases and 3 bases respectively, with 16 bases between them. CDR1 is MDHEN, CDR2 SYDVKM, per germline.